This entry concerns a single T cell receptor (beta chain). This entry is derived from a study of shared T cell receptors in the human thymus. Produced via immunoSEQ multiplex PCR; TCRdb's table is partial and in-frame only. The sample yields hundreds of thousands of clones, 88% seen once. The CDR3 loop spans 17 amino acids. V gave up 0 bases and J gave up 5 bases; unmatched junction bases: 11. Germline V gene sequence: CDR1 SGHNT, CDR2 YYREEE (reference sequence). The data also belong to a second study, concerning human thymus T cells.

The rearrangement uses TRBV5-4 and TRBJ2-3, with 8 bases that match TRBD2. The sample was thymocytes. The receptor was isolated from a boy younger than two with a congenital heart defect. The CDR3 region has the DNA TGTGCCAGCAGCTTGGGAGGGGAGCGGGGGATAAGAGATACGCAGTATTTT. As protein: CASSLGGERGIRDTQYF. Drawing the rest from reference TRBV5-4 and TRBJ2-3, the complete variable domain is ETGVTQSPTHLIKTRGQQVTLRCSSQSGHNTVSWYQQALGQGPQFIFQYYREEENGRGNFPPRFSGLQFPNYSSELNVNALELDDSALYLCASSLGGERGIRDTQYFGPGTRLTVL.